A single sample gave rise to the 14 T cell receptor beta chains below, sequenced in a study of T cells expressing NK-cell markers. TCRdb re-called the 5' RACE reads and shows each CDR3 protein once, DNA omitted. The sample includes about 430,000 distinct CDR3 sequences. Material: blood T cells: a sorted CD56 or NKG2C T cell subset, CD4+ or CD8+ T cells, or bulk PBMC T cells (not recorded which). These receptors were obtained from a woman in her fifties or sixties in good health.

The chain employs TRBV5-1 and TRBJ2-1; as DNA is missing, the TRBD1 call by TCRdb cannot be tested. The CDR3 runs to 16 residues. From germline, CDR1 is SGHRS and CDR2 YFSETQ. The CDR3 region is CASSSGLAPVGNEQFF.

The genes are TRBV5-5 and TRBJ1-4; TCRdb reports TRBD1, a call that lacks DNA to check it against. This CDR3 comprises 14 residues. Germline values: CDR1 SGHKS, CDR2 YYEKEE (reference sequence). CDR3 loop: CASSLNRGGEKLFF.

This chain connects TRBV6-1 to TRBJ1-1; TCRdb's D gene call, TRBD1, goes unchecked for lack of DNA. The V gene's germline CDR1 is MNHNS and CDR2 SASEGT. CDR3 length: 15 amino acids. The CDR3 sequence is CASTGQGRVGTEAFF.

The chain combines TRBV6-6 with TRBJ1-4. CDR3 length: 14 residues. Germline CDR1 reads MNHNY; CDR2 reads SVGAGI (reference sequence). The CDR3 region is CASSYGSANEKLFF.

V gene TRBV11-3 combines with J gene TRBJ1-1; TCRdb's D call, TRBD1, is unchecked because there is no DNA. The germline V gene encodes CDR1 SGHNT and CDR2 YENEEA. The CDR3 has 15 residues. The CDR3 spells CASSSGQGGWTEAFF.

The genes are TRBV20-1 and TRBJ1-2; TCRdb indicates TRBD1, and absent DNA this call remains unverified. Per germline, CDR1 DFQATT and CDR2 SNEGSKA (reference sequence). CDR3 length: 15 amino acids. CDR3 loop: CSAPGRQALNYGYTF.

The chain uses TRBV20-1 and TRBJ1-1. CDR3 length: 13 residues. Looked up from germline, CDR1 is DFQATT and CDR2 is SNEGSKA (reference sequence). CDR3 amino acids: CSAPLQQNTEAFF.

The chain links TRBV12-3 or TRBV12-4 to TRBJ2-1. The CDR3 spans 13 residues. CDR3: CASSLDPDSPRFF.

The gene calls are TRBV6-5 and TRBJ1-1; as DNA is missing, the TRBD1 call by TCRdb cannot be tested. There are 14 residues in the CDR3. Germline CDR1 reads MNHEY; CDR2 reads SVGAGI. The CDR3 reads CASSRRQANTEAFF.

The chain combines TRBV30 with TRBJ1-3; the D gene TCRdb calls, TRBD1, cannot be checked with no DNA. This CDR3 has 14 residues. Germline V lookup: CDR1 GTSNPN, CDR2 SVGIG (reference sequence). The CDR3 loop reads CAWRQGNSGNTIYF.

The chain is built from TRBV3-1 and TRBJ2-1; checking the TCRdb D call of TRBD2 is not possible without DNA. CDR1 is LGHDT and CDR2 is YNNKEL in the germline V gene (reference sequence). This CDR3 comprises 14 residues. CDR3 protein: CASSQELAGIEQFF.

The chain employs TRBV7-2 and TRBJ2-1; TCRdb selects TRBD2, and the lack of DNA leaves this call unchecked. The CDR3 runs to 15 residues. Germline V gives CDR1 SGHTA, CDR2 FQGNSA. CDR3 region: CASSATSGRWNEQFF.

The chain combines TRBV9 with TRBJ2-3; TCRdb proposes TRBD2, but this gene call is untestable without DNA. The germline V gene encodes CDR1 SGDLS and CDR2 YYNGEE. The CDR3 is 16 amino acids. The CDR3 reads CASSVEAGLVTDTQYF. The full variable domain, with the rest looked up from reference TRBV9 and TRBJ2-3, is DSGVTQTPKHLITATGQRVTLRCSPRSGDLSVYWYQQSLDQGLQFLIQYYNGEERAKGNILERFSAQQFPDLHSELNLSSLELGDSALYFCASSVEAGLVTDTQYFGPGTRLTVL.

This sequence joins TRBV30 and TRBJ1-6; the D call from TCRdb, TRBD1, cannot be confirmed without DNA. The CDR3 covers 18 residues. CDR1 and CDR2 from the germline V gene are GTSNPN and SVGIG (reference sequence). The CDR3 here is CAWSLPGHSQGGNSPLHF.